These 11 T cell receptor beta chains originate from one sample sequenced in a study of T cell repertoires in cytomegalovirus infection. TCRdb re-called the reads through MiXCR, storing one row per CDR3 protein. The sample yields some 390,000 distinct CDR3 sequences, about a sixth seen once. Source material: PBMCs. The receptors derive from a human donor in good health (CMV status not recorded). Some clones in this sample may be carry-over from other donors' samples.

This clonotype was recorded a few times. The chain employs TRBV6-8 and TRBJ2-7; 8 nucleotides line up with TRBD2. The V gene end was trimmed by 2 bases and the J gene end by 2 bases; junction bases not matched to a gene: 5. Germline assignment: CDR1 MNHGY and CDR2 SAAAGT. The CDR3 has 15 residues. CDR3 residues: CASSYASGFPYEQYF. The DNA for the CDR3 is TGTGCCAGCAGTTACGCTAGCGGGTTCCCCTACGAGCAGTACTTC.

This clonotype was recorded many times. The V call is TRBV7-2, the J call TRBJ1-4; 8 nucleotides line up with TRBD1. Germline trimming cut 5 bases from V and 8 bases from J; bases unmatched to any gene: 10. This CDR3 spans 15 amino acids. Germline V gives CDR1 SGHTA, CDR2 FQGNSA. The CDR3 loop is CASSPRQGTGEKLFF. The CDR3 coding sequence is TGTGCCAGCAGCCCAAGACAGGGGACGGGGGAAAAACTGTTTTTT.

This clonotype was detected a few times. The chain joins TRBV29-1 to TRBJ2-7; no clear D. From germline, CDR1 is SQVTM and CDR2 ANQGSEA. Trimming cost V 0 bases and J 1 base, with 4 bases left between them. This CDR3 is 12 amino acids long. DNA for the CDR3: TGCAGCGTTGAAGAAGGGTCCTACGAGCAGTACTTC. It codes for CSVEEGSYEQYF.

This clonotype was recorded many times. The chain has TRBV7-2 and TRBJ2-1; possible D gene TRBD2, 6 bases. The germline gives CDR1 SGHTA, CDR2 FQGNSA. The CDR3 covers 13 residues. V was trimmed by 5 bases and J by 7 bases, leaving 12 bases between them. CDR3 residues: CASSRDSTNEQFF. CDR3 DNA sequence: TGTGCCAGCAGCAGGGACTCTACTAATGAGCAGTTCTTC.

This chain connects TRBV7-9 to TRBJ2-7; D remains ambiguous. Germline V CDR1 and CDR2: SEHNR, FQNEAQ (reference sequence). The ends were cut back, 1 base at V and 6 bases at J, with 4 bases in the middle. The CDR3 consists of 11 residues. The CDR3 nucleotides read TGTGCCAGCAGCTTAGTTTCCGAGCAGTACTTC. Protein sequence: CASSLVSEQYF.

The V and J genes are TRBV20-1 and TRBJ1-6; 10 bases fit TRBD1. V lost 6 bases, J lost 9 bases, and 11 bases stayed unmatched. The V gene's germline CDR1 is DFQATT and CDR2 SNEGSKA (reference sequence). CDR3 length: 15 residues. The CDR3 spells CSAQEWGTGVSPLHF. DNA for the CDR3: TGCAGTGCCCAAGAATGGGGGACAGGGGTTTCACCCCTCCACTTT.

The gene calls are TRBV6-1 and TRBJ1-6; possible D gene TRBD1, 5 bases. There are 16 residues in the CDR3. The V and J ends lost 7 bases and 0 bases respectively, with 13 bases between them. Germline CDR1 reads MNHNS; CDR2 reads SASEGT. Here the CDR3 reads CASIPGTRSYNSPLHF. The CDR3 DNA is TGTGCCAGCATACCCGGGACTCGCTCCTATAATTCACCCCTCCACTTT.

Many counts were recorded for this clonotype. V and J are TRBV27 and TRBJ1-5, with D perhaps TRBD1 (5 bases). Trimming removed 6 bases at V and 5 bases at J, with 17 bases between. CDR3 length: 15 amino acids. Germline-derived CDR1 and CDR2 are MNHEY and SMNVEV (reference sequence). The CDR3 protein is CASSAGRGGDQPQHF. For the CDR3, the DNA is TGTGCCAGCAGCGCGGGGCGGGGAGGGGATCAGCCCCAGCATTTT.

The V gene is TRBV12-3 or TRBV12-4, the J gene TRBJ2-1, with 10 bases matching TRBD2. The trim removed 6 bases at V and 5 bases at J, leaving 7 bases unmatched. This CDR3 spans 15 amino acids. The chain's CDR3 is CASSRTSGDNNEQFF. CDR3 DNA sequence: TGTGCCAGCAGCCGAACTAGCGGGGACAACAATGAGCAGTTCTTC.

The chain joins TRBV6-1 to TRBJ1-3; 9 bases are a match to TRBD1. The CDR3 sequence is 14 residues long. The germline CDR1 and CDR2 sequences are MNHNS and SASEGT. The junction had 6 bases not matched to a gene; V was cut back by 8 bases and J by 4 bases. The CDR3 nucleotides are TGTGCCAGCCGCCGGGACAGGGTCGGAAACACCATATATTTT. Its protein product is CASRRDRVGNTIYF.

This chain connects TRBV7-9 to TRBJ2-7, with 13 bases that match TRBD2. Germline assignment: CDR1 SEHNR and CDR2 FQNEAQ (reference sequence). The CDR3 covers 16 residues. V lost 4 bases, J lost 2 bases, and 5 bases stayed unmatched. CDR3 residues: CASSSRLAGGPYEQYF. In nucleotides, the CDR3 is TGTGCCAGCAGCTCCCGACTAGCGGGAGGCCCCTACGAGCAGTACTTC.